This TCR beta chain was obtained from a study of blood T cell repertoires in COVID-19 (TCRdb year 2020). About the investigation overall: Collaborator samples came from the United States, Italy and Spain and covered acute and convalescent phases of COVID-19. The prospective study material was composed of cDNA or gDNA derived from T cells, B-cell-depleted T cells, or PBMCs. The dataset comprised deeply sampled blood TCRbeta repertoires from subjects exposed to, actively infected with, or recovered from COVID-19. The repertoires were released in a freely available public database meant as a resource for research on the immune response to SARS-CoV-2. The samples were drawn from the first 160 participants of the ongoing ImmuneRACE study and from 1,254 subjects provided by 6 global collaborators. A de-identified subject ID, COVID-19 status, age in years and sex were almost always included in the sample metadata. Where available, HLA class I and class II types were obtained from metadata supplied by the sample provider rather than from assay-based typing. The full study reports these points: The quantity of clinical and demographic metadata differed by source and by participant and was supplied without curation.

The immunoSEQ Assay, a bias-controlled multiplex PCR, was used to amplify TCRbeta CDR3 regions from genomic DNA. Per the original workflow: Within the assay, amplification of reference gene primers was used to estimate how many nucleated cells each sample contained. To quantify the absolute abundance of each unique TCRbeta CDR3 rearrangement, sequence reads were collapsed and filtered. For each sample, productive Simpson clonality was calculated by taking the square root of Simpson's diversity index across productive rearrangements. TCRdb took this table from immuneACCESS and kept in-frame rearrangements with V and J called. Such tables lack part of the clones; where checked against another copy, unresolved V genes explain under half of the gap, and the rest is unexplained. That table gives V, J and clone size, and the DNA gave D and trimming. This sample lists 200,000 or so clones; roughly 90% were detected once. The top ten clones comprise 2.7% of the sample.

The collaborating institutions used their own protocols to collect whole blood in K2EDTA tubes. For TCRbeta analysis, collaborator samples were shipped as frozen whole blood, as isolated PBMCs, or as DNA extracted from either sample type. A note on this clone: Its cognate antigen has yet to be identified. Base qualities are not at hand, and no much larger clone is one base apart.

This receptor was identified in a woman aged 60-70 years with acute or convalescent COVID-19. The specimen was peripheral blood.

The nucleotide sequence is TGTGCCAGCAGCGCTCCCGGGACAGCTAACTATGGCTACACCTTC. This yields the protein CASSAPGTANYGYTF. The chain is assembled from TRBV11-2 and TRBJ1-2; 7 nucleotides in the junction match TRBD1. CDR1 and CDR2 (SGHAT, FQNNGV) derive from the germline V gene. At the junction V is shortened by 5 bases and J by 0 bases; bases outside the gene matches: 6. From its cysteine to its phenylalanine, the CDR3 spans 15 amino acids. Of the read, only the CDR3 DNA is kept; its 45 bases are in frame from base 1.